Listed here is a single T cell receptor (beta chain). The CDR3 runs 16 residues. Deletions cut 8 bases from V and 0 bases from J, with 17 bases between. Germline loops: CDR1 MNHEY, CDR2 SVGAGI. It was with a sample-barcoded 5' primer and a J-beta primer mix that a second PCR of about 6 to 11 cycles was run. TCRdb called the 5' RACE reads again in MiXCR, with one record for every CDR3 protein. The table includes approximately 940,000 distinct CDR3 sequences, around 46% detected once. This sample was included in a study of blood T cells in healthy people across ages. Sequenced input: blood. The origin of this receptor is a young man in good health. The rearrangement links TRBV6-5 to TRBJ1-5; D is undetermined. Here the CDR3 reads CASFGGGQISNQPQHF. The CDR3, as DNA: TGTGCCAGCTTTGGAGGAGGGCAGATTAGCAATCAGCCCCAGCATTTT.